These 32 T cell receptor beta chains were all obtained from the same sample, sequenced in a study of cytomegalovirus exposure and HLA in healthy donors (dated by TCRdb to 2017 to 2019). The library was obtained by the immunoSEQ multiplex PCR assay. For the multiplex PCR, a mixture combining 60 forward primers for TCR Vbeta segments and 13 reverse primers for TCR Jbeta segments was used. The table was pulled from immuneACCESS by TCRdb, which kept in-frame rearrangements only. Such tables lose some clones; where checked, under half of the loss comes from unresolved V genes, and the rest has no known cause. The sample table holds some 130,000 clones, of which about 80% were seen once. The top ten constitute about 2.2% of the sample. Sequenced material: PBMCs. These receptors were taken from a young man in good health and CMV-seronegative.

The chain couples TRBV4-2 to TRBJ1-2; D unclear. The CDR3 length is 11 residues. Trimming left V 0 bases short and J 8 bases short, with 4 bases between. Germline CDR1 reads LGHNA; CDR2 reads YNFKEQ. The CDR3 DNA sequence: TGTGCCAGCAGCCAAGAAGCGGGCTACACCTTC. As protein: CASSQEAGYTF.

A note on this clone: Other DNA sequences of this sample code for an identical CDR3. The gene calls are TRBV4-1 and TRBJ2-2; D ambiguous. The V end lost 4 bases, the J end lost 0 bases, and 3 bases lay between the germline ends. Germline values: CDR1 MGHRA, CDR2 YSYEKL. The CDR3 extends over 13 amino acids. CDR3 sequence reads: CASSLSNTGELFF. CDR3 DNA sequence: TGCGCCAGCAGCCTATCGAACACCGGGGAGCTGTTTTTT.

The chain combines TRBV28 with TRBJ1-5; weak D call: TRBD1 (5 bases). V was clipped by 4 bases and J by 0 bases, with 13 bases between them. Germline V gene sequence: CDR1 MDHEN, CDR2 SYDVKM. The CDR3 sequence is 16 residues long. The CDR3 region is CASSYPGGYSNQPQHF. The CDR3 coding sequence is TGTGCCAGCAGTTATCCTGGGGGGTATAGCAATCAGCCCCAGCATTTT.

The CDR3 here is CASSQDSPLAGVTDTQYF. CDR3 nucleotides: TGTGCCAGCAGCCAAGACTCCCCACTAGCGGGAGTTACAGATACGCAGTATTTT. This chain links TRBV4-2 with TRBJ2-3; TRBD2 matches at 11 bases. With V trimmed by 0 bases and J by 3 bases, 8 bases remained unmatched. CDR1 is LGHNA, CDR2 YNFKEQ, per germline. CDR3 length equals 18 residues.

The V gene is TRBV6-5, the J gene TRBJ1-5; 8 nucleotides agree with TRBD1. V trimming: 6 bases; J trimming: 1 base; junction bases outside the gene matches: 5. Germline CDR1 MNHEY, CDR2 SVGAGI. The CDR3 spans 15 residues. CDR3 sequence reads: CASSPDRGSNQPQHF. CDR3 DNA: TGTGCCAGCAGCCCCGACAGGGGCAGCAATCAGCCCCAGCATTTT.

Only a few counts were recorded for this clone. This chain links TRBV6-1 with TRBJ2-7; tentatively, D is TRBD2 (6 bases). This CDR3 is 13 amino acids long. The germline V gene has CDR1 MNHNS and CDR2 SASEGT. The V gene lost 7 bases and the J gene lost 2 bases, with 12 bases spanning the gap. For the CDR3, the DNA is TGTGCCAGCATCGCGGGACCGGCCTACGAGCAGTACTTC. Its translation is CASIAGPAYEQYF.

The V call is TRBV11-2, the J call TRBJ2-5; D is perhaps TRBD2 (6 bases). The CDR3 length is 14 residues. Trimming took 4 bases from V and 4 from J, leaving 13 bases between them. CDR1 is SGHAT and CDR2 is FQNNGV in the germline V gene. In nucleotides, the CDR3 is TGTGCCAGCAGCTCTTTACGGGGGAGAGAGACCCAGTACTTC. Amino acids: CASSSLRGRETQYF. The variable domain in full, completed from reference TRBV11-2 and TRBJ2-5, reads EAGVAQSPRYKIIEKRQSVAFWCNPISGHATLYWYQQILGQGPKLLIQFQNNGVVDDSQLPKDRFSAERLKGVDSTLKIQPAKLEDSAVYLCASSSLRGRETQYFGPGTRLLVL.

The chain recombines TRBV18 with TRBJ2-1; weak D call: TRBD2 (5 bases). This CDR3 is built from 16 residues. Germline V CDR1 and CDR2: KGHSH, LQKENI. V was clipped by 2 bases and J by 0 bases, with 11 bases between them. CDR3 DNA sequence: TGTGCCAGCTCACCAGGCGGACTGAGCTCCTACAATGAGCAGTTCTTC. It encodes CASSPGGLSSYNEQFF.

In this sample, this clone turned up a few times. The rearrangement joins TRBV28 to TRBJ2-3, with 7 bases identical to TRBD2. The CDR3 loop spans 14 amino acids. CDR1 MDHEN and CDR2 SYDVKM come from the germline V gene. The V segment lost 3 bases and the J segment 1 base; nucleotides outside the gene matches: 1. The CDR3 region has the DNA TGTGCCAGCAGTTTCCTAGCGGGCACAGATACGCAGTATTTT. This codes for CASSFLAGTDTQYF.

The chain combines TRBV6-5 with TRBJ1-5; possible D gene TRBD1, 6 bases. This CDR3 contains 15 residues. V shed 4 bases and J shed 4 bases, with 14 bases lying between them. Germline values: CDR1 MNHEY, CDR2 SVGAGI. CDR3 amino acids: CASSLVATGNQPQHF. CDR3 coding DNA: TGTGCCAGCAGTTTGGTAGCTACAGGGAATCAGCCCCAGCATTTT.

V is TRBV6-5 and J is TRBJ2-7, with D possibly matching TRBD1 (6 bases). V shed 4 bases and J shed 2 bases, with 12 bases lying between them. Germline CDR1 MNHEY, CDR2 SVGAGI. This CDR3 comprises 14 residues. The CDR3 DNA reads TGTGCCAGCAGTTTGGCAGGGGATACCTACGAGCAGTACTTC. The encoded protein is CASSLAGDTYEQYF.

This chain links TRBV15 with TRBJ2-7; possible D gene TRBD1, 6 bases. Germline V CDR1 and CDR2: LNHNV, YYDKDF (reference sequence). The CDR3 length is 17 residues. With 3 bases removed from V and 4 bases from J, the gap between germline ends came to 22 bases. CDR3 nucleotides: TGTGCCACCAGCAGTGATGTTGAACCGGGACACAGATACGAGCAGTACTTC. Its protein product is CATSSDVEPGHRYEQYF.

The chain has TRBV7-9 and TRBJ2-3; 10 bases agree with TRBD1. The CDR3 spans 15 residues. Germline lookup yields CDR1 SEHNR and CDR2 FQNEAQ (reference sequence). J was trimmed by 3 bases and V by 5 bases; bases with no gene match: 5. Here the CDR3 DNA reads TGTGCCAGCAGCACGACAGGGGGCGCGACAGATACGCAGTATTTT. Amino acid sequence: CASSTTGGATDTQYF.

The V call is TRBV5-1, the J call TRBJ2-3, with TRBD2 as a possible D gene (5 bases). Germline loops: CDR1 SGHRS, CDR2 YFSETQ. The CDR3 length is 15 residues. Trimming stripped 4 bases from V and 2 bases from J, with 14 bases between. The CDR3 DNA is TGCGCCAGCAGCGGAGGTGAGGGTTACACAGATACGCAGTATTTT. This gives the protein CASSGGEGYTDTQYF.

The chain carries TRBV10-1 and TRBJ2-7; 10 bases line up with TRBD1. The germline V gene has CDR1 WNHNN and CDR2 SYGVQD (reference sequence). The CDR3 sequence is 14 residues long. V lost 8 bases, J lost 4 bases, and 8 bases stayed unmatched. In nucleotides, the CDR3 is TGCGCCAGCGGCCCCGGGACAGGGGAATACGAGCAGTACTTC. It yields the protein CASGPGTGEYEQYF.

This clone was counted only a few times. V usage is TRBV5-4 and J usage is TRBJ2-1; 10 bases line up with TRBD2. Germline V lookup: CDR1 SGHNT, CDR2 YYREEE (reference sequence). The CDR3 spans 15 residues. V lost 4 bases and J lost 9; bases outside the gene matches: 10. The CDR3 loop is CASSPVTSGMGEQFF. The CDR3 coding sequence is TGTGCCAGCAGCCCGGTAACTAGCGGGATGGGTGAGCAGTTCTTC.

This clone has only a few counts. The chain employs TRBV6-1 and TRBJ1-5; 10 bases are a match to TRBD1. In germline, CDR1 is MNHNS, CDR2 SASEGT. With 8 bases clipped from V and 4 bases from J, the junction kept 8 bases outside the gene matches. The CDR3 is made up of 15 amino acids. CDR3 protein: CASDPGQGLNQPQHF. The CDR3 DNA reads TGTGCCAGCGATCCGGGACAGGGGCTAAATCAGCCCCAGCATTTT.

This clone was picked up a small number of times. V gene TRBV5-6 combines with J gene TRBJ1-4, with D perhaps TRBD1 (6 bases). The V and J ends lost 3 bases and 3 bases respectively, with 12 bases between them. Germline CDR1 SGHDT, CDR2 YYEEEE. The CDR3 totals 15 residues. Written as DNA, the CDR3 is TGTGCCAGCAGCTCCCTGGACAGACCTAATGAAAAACTGTTTTTT. Its translation: CASSSLDRPNEKLFF.

J is TRBJ2-5 and V is TRBV18, with TRBD2 matching over 14 bases. The DNA matches TRBJ2-7 better at its end, which makes the J call doubtful. Germline loops: CDR1 KGHSH, CDR2 LQKENI. This CDR3 has 15 residues. The CDR3 bases are TGTGCCAGCTCCGAGATGGGACTAGCGGGAGACGAGCAGTACTTC. It is translated as CASSEMGLAGDEQYF.

V and J are TRBV11-1 and TRBJ2-2; D is possibly TRBD2 (5 bases). The CDR3 has 16 amino acids. The V end was cut by 1 base, the J end by 3 bases, with 12 bases between. The germline gives CDR1 SGHAT, CDR2 FQDESV (reference sequence). The CDR3 protein is CASSLDPGRDTGELFF. The CDR3 DNA sequence: TGTGCCAGCAGCTTAGACCCGGGAAGGGACACCGGGGAGCTGTTTTTT.

V and J are TRBV10-3 and TRBJ2-3, with TRBD2 matching 11 bases. Germline trimming cut 7 bases from V and 4 bases from J; bases unmatched to any gene: 10. The CDR3 runs to 16 residues. Germline assignment: CDR1 ENHRY and CDR2 SYGVKD. CDR3 in amino acids: CAIKDSGRATSDTQYF. The CDR3 coding sequence is TGTGCCATCAAGGATAGCGGGAGGGCCACCTCAGATACGCAGTATTTT.

The gene calls are TRBV7-9 and TRBJ2-5; 7 bases match TRBD1. Germline V gene lookup returns CDR1 SEHNR and CDR2 FQNEAQ (reference sequence). CDR3 length: 14 amino acids. J gave up 6 bases and V 5 bases, and 9 bases lay outside the gene matches. The CDR3 loop is CASSPPRQGQTQYF. As DNA, the CDR3 is TGTGCCAGCAGCCCCCCCCGACAGGGACAGACCCAGTACTTC.

J is TRBJ2-5 and V is TRBV16, with 8 bases lining up with TRBD1. J gave up 4 bases and V 0 bases, and 4 bases lay outside the gene matches. CDR1 and CDR2 from the germline V gene are KGHSY and FQNENV. There are 15 residues in the CDR3. The CDR3 DNA follows: TGTGCCAGCAGCCAATCGCGGGACAGGTCAGAGACCCAGTACTTC. Translating gives CASSQSRDRSETQYF. Complete variable domain (other parts from reference TRBV16 and TRBJ2-5): GEEVAQTPKHLVRGEGQKAKLYCAPIKGHSYVFWYQQVLKNEFKFLISFQNENVFDETGMPKERFSAKCLPNSPCSLEIQATKLEDSAVYFCASSQSRDRSETQYFGPGTRLLVL.

This clone was detected only once. The rearrangement joins TRBV28 to TRBJ2-7; the D gene is possibly TRBD2 (6 bases). CDR1 is MDHEN and CDR2 is SYDVKM in the germline V gene. The length of the CDR3 is 15 residues. Trimming stripped 4 bases from V and 2 bases from J, with 15 bases between. CDR3 sequence: CASSSSPGGAYEQYF. The CDR3 nucleotides read TGTGCCAGCAGTTCTTCCCCCGGGGGAGCCTACGAGCAGTACTTC.

The chain combines TRBV5-1 with TRBJ2-1; 13 bases agree with TRBD2. After removal of 4 bases from V and 6 bases from J, the junction contained 7 bases not matched to a gene. The CDR3 length is 16 residues. CDR1 SGHRS and CDR2 YFSETQ come from the germline V gene. CDR3: CASSDPTSGRGNEQFF. The CDR3, as DNA: TGCGCCAGCAGCGACCCCACTAGCGGGAGGGGCAATGAGCAGTTCTTC.

Comment on this clone: This same CDR3 is encoded by further DNA sequences in the sample. The chain has TRBV9 and TRBJ2-1, with 10 bases that match TRBD2. Trimming cost V 2 bases and J 7 bases; bases outside gene matches: 6. The germline V gene encodes CDR1 SGDLS and CDR2 YYNGEE. This CDR3 has 15 amino acids. The CDR3 protein is CASSVLAGVGNEQFF. The CDR3 DNA follows: TGTGCCAGCAGCGTCCTAGCGGGAGTAGGAAATGAGCAGTTCTTC. Full variable domain (missing parts from reference TRBV9 and TRBJ2-1): DSGVTQTPKHLITATGQRVTLRCSPRSGDLSVYWYQQSLDQGLQFLIQYYNGEERAKGNILERFSAQQFPDLHSELNLSSLELGDSALYFCASSVLAGVGNEQFFGPGTRLTVL.

The CDR3 protein is CASSFRQGLYEQYF. CDR3 nucleotide sequence: TGTGCCAGCAGCTTTCGACAGGGACTGTACGAGCAGTACTTC. V is TRBV7-9 and J is TRBJ2-7; weak D call: TRBD1 (7 bases). CDR3 length: 14 residues. V dropped 3 bases and J dropped 4 bases, with 13 bases sitting between them. CDR1 is SEHNR, CDR2 FQNEAQ, per germline (reference sequence).

A remark on this clone: The sample has other DNA sequences that encode this CDR3 too. The rearrangement uses TRBV19 and TRBJ2-1; TRBD1 is a possible D gene (6 bases). This CDR3 comprises 13 residues. The V end was cut by 5 bases, the J end by 4 bases, with 9 bases between. The germline CDR1 and CDR2 sequences are LNHDA and SQIVND (reference sequence). The CDR3 region is CASSPRGYNEQFF. The CDR3, as DNA: TGTGCCAGTAGTCCCAGGGGTTACAATGAGCAGTTCTTC.

V usage is TRBV4-3 and J usage is TRBJ2-5, with 15 bases matching TRBD2. Trimming removed 2 bases from V and 3 bases from J; junction bases left unmatched: 7. Germline V gene data show CDR1 as LGHNA and CDR2 as YSLEER. The CDR3 has 18 amino acids. CDR3 in amino acids: CASSQRGLAGGAKETQYF. The CDR3 nucleotides are TGCGCCAGCAGCCAACGGGGACTAGCGGGAGGAGCCAAAGAGACCCAGTACTTC.

V gene TRBV10-3 combines with J gene TRBJ2-3; D call uncertain. CDR3 length: 13 amino acids. V was shortened by 8 bases and J by 5 bases, with 14 bases between the two germline ends. Looked up from germline, CDR1 is ENHRY and CDR2 is SYGVKD. The CDR3 protein is CAIGHQNRDTQYF. CDR3 in DNA: TGTGCCATCGGGCATCAGAATCGAGATACGCAGTATTTT.

The V call is TRBV4-1, the J call TRBJ1-1; 9 nucleotides match TRBD1. V trimming: 6 bases; J trimming: 0 bases; junction bases outside the gene matches: 5. The CDR3 loop spans 15 amino acids. Germline CDR1 and CDR2: MGHRA and YSYEKL. The DNA for the CDR3 is TGCGCCAGCAGTCGGACAGGGGCTATGAACACTGAAGCTTTCTTT. Its translation is CASSRTGAMNTEAFF.

The V gene is TRBV5-6, the J gene TRBJ2-5; 7 bases map to TRBD1. The CDR3 is 16 amino acids. From germline, CDR1 is SGHDT and CDR2 YYEEEE. Trimming at V came to 4 bases and at J to 2 bases, leaving 11 bases not matched to a gene. In nucleotides, the CDR3 is TGTGCCAGCAGCCTATTGACAGGGACGAGGCAAGAGACCCAGTACTTC. It translates to CASSLLTGTRQETQYF.